This is a list of T cell receptor beta chains from one sample in a study of identical twins. TCRdb reprocessed the 5' RACE reads via MiXCR and lists one record per CDR3 protein. The sample records 510,000 or so distinct CDR3 sequences, 13% to 15% being singletons. In addition, the sample was reused for a study of yellow fever vaccine responses in identical twins.

Sequenced: CD4+ T cells sorted from blood. The receptors derive from a young woman in good health. The CDR3 runs from the conserved cysteine through the conserved F or W. Each record gives: J gene, V gene, clone size, D gene, CDR3 DNA, CDR3 protein. The D gene is left open where the match is weak. Clone size appears in some rows only: once, few, many, or a class for an expanded clone.

TRBJ2-1	TRBV7-2	few	.	TGTGCCAGCAGCACCACAACAGGGACGCTATACAATGAGCAGTTCTTC	CASSTTTGTLYNEQFF
TRBJ2-7	TRBV28	few	.	TGTGCCAGCAGTGTGACAGGCGCAACCTACGAGCAGTACTTC	CASSVTGATYEQYF
TRBJ2-7	TRBV7-8	few	.	TGTGCCAGCAGTCAAACGGAGTACGAGCAGTACTTC	CASSQTEYEQYF
TRBJ1-2	TRBV2	few	.	TGTGCCAGCAGTGACAGCTTCTATGGCTACACCTTC	CASSDSFYGYTF
TRBJ1-6	TRBV7-9	many	TRBD1	TGTGCCAGCAGTCCGGAGGGGGCTTCACCCCTCCACTTT	CASSPEGASPLHF
TRBJ2-3	TRBV6-5	.	.	TGTGCCAGCAGTTCCCTCCATCAGGGGGATACGCAGTATTTT	CASSSLHQGDTQYF
TRBJ2-1	TRBV6-5	.	.	TGTGCCAGCAGTTACTCGCGGCCGGGAGTTGGGAATGAGCAGTTCTTC	CASSYSRPGVGNEQFF
TRBJ2-2	TRBV3-1	.	.	TGTGCCGCCTCCCTGTCAGGGTACACCGGGGAGCTGTTTTTT	CAASLSGYTGELFF
TRBJ2-2	TRBV29-1	.	TRBD2	TGCAGCGTTGTGGCGGGAGCGGTCGGGGAGCTGTTTTTT	CSVVAGAVGELFF
TRBJ2-1	TRBV5-1	many	TRBD1	TGTGCCAGCAGTTCCGGGACAGGGGCGTACAATGAGCAGTTCTTC	CASSSGTGAYNEQFF
TRBJ2-3	TRBV21-1	.	.	TGTGCCAGCAGCTCCTTTCGGGGGGGCAGAGATACGCAGTATTTT	CASSSFRGGRDTQYF
TRBJ2-6	TRBV15	.	TRBD1	TGTGCCACCAGCAGAAATTCCGGGACAGGGGGCGCGGCCGGGGCCAACGTCCTGACTTTC	CATSRNSGTGGAAGANVLTF
TRBJ1-1	TRBV11-2	.	.	TGTGCCAGCAGCTTTGGGGAAAAGAACACTGAAGCTTTCTTT	CASSFGEKNTEAFF
TRBJ2-2	TRBV20-1	.	TRBD1	TGCAGTGCTAGTCACAGGGGGCACACCACCGGGGAGCTGTTTTTT	CSASHRGHTTGELFF
TRBJ2-7	TRBV7-9	few	.	TGTGCCAGCAGCTACGGGACTGTAGACGAGCAGTACTTC	CASSYGTVDEQYF
TRBJ2-1	TRBV20-1	few	TRBD2	TGCAGTGCCCCAGGAGCGGGAACCCTACCGACTCCGTTCTTC	CSAPGAGTLPTPFF
TRBJ2-7	TRBV27	.	.	TGTGCCAGCAGGCAAGCGACCTCATCTAATTACGAGCAGTACTTC	CASRQATSSNYEQYF
TRBJ2-1	TRBV3-1	few	.	TGTGCCAGCAGCCAAGCGTCCTTGCAGTTCTTC	CASSQASLQFF
TRBJ2-2	TRBV5-1	many	.	TGCGCCAGCAGCTTGGCCAGCGGGCACACCGGGGAGCTGTTTTTT	CASSLASGHTGELFF
TRBJ2-1	TRBV5-1	.	TRBD2	TGCGCCAGCAGCTTGGACCGAATGACTAGCGGGGGGGCGGATGAGCAGTTCTTC	CASSLDRMTSGGADEQFF
TRBJ2-3	TRBV3-1	few	TRBD2	TGTGCCAGCAGCGTCCGCACTACCGGGAGGTCATTAGATACGCAGTATTTT	CASSVRTTGRSLDTQYF
TRBJ2-5	TRBV12-3/TRBV12-4	few	.	TGTGCCAGCAGTCCCTGGAAAGAGACCCAGTACTTC	CASSPWKETQYF
TRBJ2-1	TRBV3-1	few	TRBD1	TGTGCCAGCAAGGTGGGGACAGCCCCCTACAATGAGCAGTTCTTC	CASKVGTAPYNEQFF
TRBJ2-1	TRBV4-1	.	TRBD2	TGCGCCAGCAGCCGGACCCGGGGGCCAGCGGGGGGACTCTTTCCTCTGAATGAGCAGTTCTTC	CASSRTRGPAGGLFPLNEQFF
TRBJ2-7	TRBV7-9	.	.	TGTGCCAGCAGCTTAGTCTTGGTCGGGGCTGACGACGAGCAGTACTTC	CASSLVLVGADDEQYF
TRBJ2-1	TRBV10-3	.	TRBD1	TGTGCCCACAGTTCGGGACAGTCCTACAATGAGCAGTTCTTC	CAHSSGQSYNEQFF
TRBJ2-5	TRBV12-3/TRBV12-4	.	TRBD2	TGTGCCAGCAGTTTCTTGTTAGCGGGAGGGGGAGAGACCCAGTACTTC	CASSFLLAGGGETQYF
TRBJ2-7	TRBV19	few	.	TGTGCCAGTAGTCCCCTGACCTCGGACGTCTCCTACGAGCAGTACTTC	CASSPLTSDVSYEQYF
TRBJ2-2	TRBV7-2	.	.	TGTGCCAGCAGCTTAGAGGTTTCCGGGGAGCTGTTTTTT	CASSLEVSGELFF
TRBJ2-7	TRBV12-3/TRBV12-4	.	TRBD1	TGTGCCAGCAGTACAACACCGGGACAGGGCCAGAGGGAGCAGTACTTC	CASSTTPGQGQREQYF
TRBJ2-2	TRBV5-6	many	.	TGTGCCAGCAGCTTGTACGGGACGAACACCGGGGAGCTGTTTTTT	CASSLYGTNTGELFF
TRBJ2-7	TRBV4-2	.	TRBD2	TGTGCCAGCAGCCAGCGACTAGCGGGAGGGTATTCCCCTGACGAGCAGTACTTC	CASSQRLAGGYSPDEQYF
TRBJ1-2	TRBV29-1	.	.	TGCAGCGTTGAAGGGTACGAGGGCTATGGCTACACCTTC	CSVEGYEGYGYTF
TRBJ2-1	TRBV6-1	.	TRBD2	TGTGCCAGCCGGGCTCAGCGGGAGGGGCTCAATGAGCAGTTCTTC	CASRAQREGLNEQFF
TRBJ1-5	TRBV24-1	.	.	TGTGCCACCAGTGATTTTTCGGGGATTGGGCCCCAGCATTTT	CATSDFSGIGPQHF
TRBJ2-1	TRBV7-9	.	.	TGTGCCAGCAGCTTAGGGTCGGGGTCTCTTTACAATGAGCAGTTCTTC	CASSLGSGSLYNEQFF
TRBJ2-4	TRBV7-8	.	.	TGTGCCAGCAGCTTAGCCACCATTCAGTACTTC	CASSLATIQYF
TRBJ2-6	TRBV6-2/TRBV6-3	few	TRBD1	TGTGCCAGCAGTCGGAATCCGGGACAGGGCTTTTTCTCCGGGGCCAACGTCCTGACTTTC	CASSRNPGQGFFSGANVLTF
TRBJ2-2	TRBV2	.	.	TGTGCCAGCACGGGGGTAGCGGCGAACACCGGGGAGCTGTTTTTT	CASTGVAANTGELFF
TRBJ2-1	TRBV12-3/TRBV12-4	.	TRBD2	TGTGCCAGCAGTTCTCGCGGGGGTTACTCCTACAATGAGCAGTTCTTC	CASSSRGGYSYNEQFF
TRBJ2-3	TRBV29-1	.	.	TGCAGCGTCAAGGACAGAAGCACAGATACGCAGTATTTT	CSVKDRSTDTQYF
TRBJ1-2	TRBV12-3/TRBV12-4	few	.	TGTGCCAGCAGTTATGAGAACTATGGCTACACCTTC	CASSYENYGYTF
TRBJ2-5	TRBV10-3	.	.	TGTGCCATCAGTGAGTCGACGGGGCAGGGTAAAGAGACCCAGTACTTC	CAISESTGQGKETQYF
TRBJ2-1	TRBV29-1	few	.	TGCAGCGTTGAGACACAGGGTGAGGGGTCCTACAATGAGCAGTTCTTC	CSVETQGEGSYNEQFF
TRBJ1-5	TRBV7-8	few	TRBD1	TGTGCCAGCAGCAAGGACAGGGTCGTACGGAATCAGCCCCAGCATTTT	CASSKDRVVRNQPQHF
TRBJ1-2	TRBV20-1	few	.	TGCAGTGCCATGAAGAATGGCTACACCTTC	CSAMKNGYTF
TRBJ2-3	TRBV18	many	.	TGTGCCAGCAGTCCCCGTACAGATACGCAGTATTTT	CASSPRTDTQYF
TRBJ1-5	TRBV25-1	many	TRBD1	TGTGCCAGCAGTGATGGGACAGGGCAAGGACAGCCCCAGCATTTT	CASSDGTGQGQPQHF
TRBJ2-2	TRBV7-6	.	.	TGTGCCAGCAGCCCCTTAGGTCTAGAAGTTGCCGGGGAGCTGTTTTTT	CASSPLGLEVAGELFF
TRBJ2-5	TRBV4-1	.	.	TGCGCCAGCAGCCAAGATGGGGCAGGGCAAGAGACCCAGTACTTC	CASSQDGAGQETQYF
TRBJ2-7	TRBV6-5	.	TRBD2	TGTGCCAGCAGTTACCTCCGGGGGGACTACGAGCAGTACTTC	CASSYLRGDYEQYF
TRBJ1-1	TRBV12-3/TRBV12-4	few	TRBD1	TGTGCCAGCAGTTACGGGACAGCCGTACTGAACACTGAAGCTTTCTTT	CASSYGTAVLNTEAFF
TRBJ1-1	TRBV27	few	TRBD1	TGTGCCAGCAGTACTTACGGGACAGGGATAGATGAAGCTTTCTTT	CASSTYGTGIDEAFF
TRBJ2-2	TRBV15	.	.	TGTGCCACCGATCGGGGGAACACCGGGGAGCTGTTTTTT	CATDRGNTGELFF
TRBJ2-6	TRBV12-3/TRBV12-4	few	.	TGTGCCAGCAGTCCCGGGACAACTGGGGCCAACGTCCTGACTTTC	CASSPGTTGANVLTF
TRBJ2-2	TRBV5-1	few	.	TGCGCCAGCAGTTGGTCGGAGGAGCTGTTTTTT	CASSWSEELFF
TRBJ1-5	TRBV20-1	few	.	TGCAGTGCTAGAGGGTCAGCAGGCCAGCCCCAGCATTTT	CSARGSAGQPQHF
TRBJ2-2	TRBV27	few	TRBD1	TGTGCCAGCAGTCACCGGGACAGGGACCCCGGGGAGCTGTTTTTT	CASSHRDRDPGELFF
TRBJ2-1	TRBV11-3	few	TRBD2	TGTGCCAGCAGCCAGGGACTAATAAATGAGCAGTTCTTC	CASSQGLINEQFF